The 26 T cell receptor beta chains given below trace back to one sample, sequenced in a study of beta chain features in type 1 diabetes. Expressed TCRB transcripts were sequenced because the isolated RNA had all been reverse transcribed beforehand. Data came from immunoSEQ multiplex PCR; TCRdb stores just in-frame clones and leaves some out. The repertoire holds more than 300,000 clones, with approximately 15% as singletons. The sequencing sample was made of naive CD4+ T cells from blood. The source is a woman under 30 in good health.

As concerns this clone: Other nucleotide sequences from this sample produce the same CDR3. The chain links TRBV18 to TRBJ2-7, with a tentative D call TRBD1 (5 bases). CDR1 is KGHSH and CDR2 is LQKENI in the germline V gene. Trimming took off 0 bases at V and 0 bases at J, with 9 bases between the two ends. The CDR3 is 15 residues long. CDR3 sequence reads: CASSPPGQGSYEQYF. CDR3 DNA: TGTGCCAGCTCACCACCCGGTCAGGGCTCCTACGAGCAGTACTTC.

The J gene is TRBJ2-7, the V gene TRBV30; TRBD2 aligns across 8 bases. CDR1 and CDR2 (germline): GTSNPN, SVGIG (reference sequence). The CDR3 consists of 14 residues. The CDR3 region is CGMERGAGVDEQYF. CDR3 nucleotides: TGTGGCATGGAGCGGGGAGCGGGAGTCGACGAGCAGTACTTC.

This clone showed up just a few times. The gene calls are TRBV5-1 and TRBJ2-2; TRBD2 agrees at 14 bases. The germline V gene encodes CDR1 SGHRS and CDR2 YFSETQ. V trimming: 4 bases; J trimming: 10 bases; junction bases outside the gene matches: 9. The length of the CDR3 is 16 residues. The CDR3, as DNA: TGCGCCAGCAGCCTCGGGACTAGCGGGAGTTGGGAGGAGCTGTTTTTT. Amino acids: CASSLGTSGSWEELFF.

This clone was seen a few times. The chain links TRBV7-2 to TRBJ2-2; possibly TRBD2 for D (6 bases). This CDR3 region has 16 residues. Trimming took 5 bases from V and 6 from J, leaving 19 bases between them. Germline V CDR1 and CDR2: SGHTA, FQGNSA. The CDR3 nucleotides read TGTGCCAGCAGCCCGGGGGATGGGGGAGGCGCCGGGGAGCTGTTTTTT. It specifies CASSPGDGGGAGELFF.

The sample holds a few counts of this clone. The V and J genes are TRBV7-2 and TRBJ2-3; the match to TRBD2 covers 10 bases. The CDR3 is 16 amino acids. Germline CDR1 reads SGHTA; CDR2 reads FQGNSA. Unmatched junction bases numbered 7, after V lost 4 bases and J lost 3 bases. The CDR3 spells CASSYSSGSRTDTQYF. Here the CDR3 DNA reads TGTGCCAGCAGCTACTCTAGCGGGAGTCGGACAGATACGCAGTATTTT.

The chain combines TRBV6-5 with TRBJ1-2, with 7 positions matching TRBD1. The CDR3 covers 13 residues. The V segment lost 5 bases and the J segment 4 bases; nucleotides outside the gene matches: 4. CDR1 is MNHEY and CDR2 is SVGAGI in the germline V gene. The CDR3 loop reads CASSIDRAYGYTF. The CDR3 DNA reads TGTGCCAGCAGTATCGACAGGGCCTATGGCTACACCTTC.

This clone was detected only a few times. This chain links TRBV5-6 with TRBJ2-1; 10 nucleotides match TRBD2. V lost 3 bases and J lost 5; bases outside the gene matches: 2. The CDR3 has 14 amino acids. CDR1 is SGHDT, CDR2 YYEEEE, per germline. The CDR3 region has the DNA TGTGCCAGCAGCTGGCTAGCGGGGGACAATGAGCAGTTCTTC. Translated, it gives CASSWLAGDNEQFF.

The chain joins TRBV6-6 to TRBJ1-2; no clear D gene. The CDR3 spans 12 residues. V lost 5 bases, J lost 6 bases, and 10 bases lay in between. CDR1 is MNHNY, CDR2 SVGAGI, per germline (reference sequence). The CDR3 here is CASSDREHGYTF. The CDR3 DNA sequence: TGTGCCAGCAGTGACCGGGAACATGGCTACACCTTC.

This clone has more than one count but fewer than ten. The genes are TRBV30 and TRBJ2-7; 9 positions agree with TRBD1. This CDR3 has 14 amino acids. V lost 2 bases, J lost 4 bases, and 6 bases stayed unmatched. Germline loops: CDR1 GTSNPN, CDR2 SVGIG (reference sequence). The CDR3 region has the DNA TGTGCCTGGAGTAAGGACAGGGGACCTTACGAGCAGTACTTC. This gives the protein CAWSKDRGPYEQYF.

The table lists this clone with a few counts. The V gene is TRBV30, the J gene TRBJ1-5; D might be TRBD1 (5 bases). Germline V gives CDR1 GTSNPN, CDR2 SVGIG (reference sequence). CDR3 length: 14 residues. Trimming pared 3 bases from V and 4 bases from J, leaving 13 bases between. CDR3 coding DNA: TGTGCCTGGAGCCCCGGGGGACCTAATCAGCCCCAGCATTTT. Translating gives CAWSPGGPNQPQHF. The full variable domain, completed using reference TRBV30 and TRBJ1-5, is SQTIHQWPATLVQPVGSPLSLECTVEGTSNPNLYWYRQAAGRGLQLLFYSVGIGQISSEVPQNLSASRPQDRQFILSSKKLLLSDSGFYLCAWSPGGPNQPQHFGDGTRLSIL.

The chain couples TRBV25-1 to TRBJ2-7, with D perhaps matching TRBD1 (6 bases). The CDR3 sequence is 15 residues long. The V end lost 2 bases, the J end lost 4 bases, and 15 bases lay between the germline ends. CDR1 is MGHDK and CDR2 is SYGVNS in the germline V gene. As DNA, the CDR3 is TGTGCCAGCAGTGAAATGGGAACAGGGTTATACGAGCAGTACTTC. Protein product: CASSEMGTGLYEQYF.

This clone was recorded a few times. Other DNA variants within this sample encode the same CDR3. The chain links TRBV29-1 to TRBJ1-2, with D possibly being TRBD1 (5 bases). CDR3 length equals 10 residues. V lost 6 bases to trimming and J lost 6 bases, with 8 bases between them. From germline, CDR1 is SQVTM and CDR2 ANQGSEA. Written as DNA, the CDR3 is TGCAGCGTCGGGACTGATGGCTACACCTTC. Amino acids: CSVGTDGYTF.

This clone was observed a handful of times. This chain connects TRBV30 to TRBJ2-1; possibly TRBD2 for D (6 bases). The CDR3 totals 15 residues. The V gene's germline CDR1 is GTSNPN and CDR2 SVGIG (reference sequence). V dropped 0 bases and J dropped 8 bases, with 17 bases sitting between them. The chain's CDR3 is CAWSVRGAGRYEQFF. CDR3 nucleotides: TGTGCCTGGAGTGTACGTGGGGCGGGACGCTATGAGCAGTTCTTC.

The sample holds a few counts of this clone. V is TRBV7-3 and J is TRBJ2-3; 8 bases are a match to TRBD2. CDR3 length equals 14 residues. Trimming removed 5 bases from V and 7 bases from J; junction bases left unmatched: 8. Germline-derived CDR1 and CDR2 are SGHTA and FQGTGA. CDR3 coding DNA: TGTGCCAGCAGCATCAGCGGGAGAGGAAATACGCAGTATTTT. Protein: CASSISGRGNTQYF.

This clone was found a few times. The chain recombines TRBV28 with TRBJ2-7, with D possibly TRBD2 on 5 matching bases. The CDR3 has 13 residues. Trimming cost V 6 bases and J 3 bases, with 12 bases left between them. Per the germline V gene, CDR1 is MDHEN and CDR2 is SYDVKM. The chain's CDR3 is CASRLPSGYEQYF. CDR3 sequence (DNA): TGTGCCAGCAGACTACCCAGCGGCTACGAGCAGTACTTC.

CDR3 sequence (DNA): TGTGCCAGCAGCGCTTCAGGGGGCAGGGGCTTCGAGCAGTACTTC. This encodes CASSASGGRGFEQYF. The rearrangement joins TRBV9 to TRBJ2-7, with 8 bases identical to TRBD1. The length of the CDR3 is 15 residues. In germline, CDR1 is SGDLS, CDR2 YYNGEE. Germline trimming cut 3 bases from V and 6 bases from J; bases unmatched to any gene: 11.

This clone was seen a handful of times. CDR3 sequence (DNA): TGTGCCAGCAGCAGACGGACAGAAAACACTGAAGCTTTCTTT. Its protein is CASSRRTENTEAFF. This chain joins TRBV11-2 and TRBJ1-1, with TRBD1 as a possible D gene (6 bases). From germline, CDR1 is SGHAT and CDR2 FQNNGV. V dropped 5 bases and J dropped 2 bases, with 12 bases sitting between them. The length of the CDR3 is 14 residues. Using reference TRBV11-2 and TRBJ1-1 for the parts outside the CDR3, the full variable domain is EAGVAQSPRYKIIEKRQSVAFWCNPISGHATLYWYQQILGQGPKLLIQFQNNGVVDDSQLPKDRFSAERLKGVDSTLKIQPAKLEDSAVYLCASSRRTENTEAFFGQGTRLTVV.

Only a few counts were recorded for this clone. In the same sample, other DNA sequences code for this CDR3. The rearrangement joins TRBV29-1 to TRBJ2-7; D uncertain. There are 13 residues in the CDR3. V was shortened by 1 base and J by 0 bases, with 7 bases between the two germline ends. CDR1 SQVTM and CDR2 ANQGSEA come from the germline V gene. The CDR3 nucleotides read TGCAGCGTTGAAGGCAGGTTCTCCTACGAGCAGTACTTC. Encoded protein: CSVEGRFSYEQYF.

V and J are TRBV7-3 and TRBJ2-1; the match to TRBD1 covers 8 bases. Germline-derived CDR1 and CDR2 are SGHTA and FQGTGA. With 3 bases clipped from V and 6 bases from J, the junction kept 7 bases outside the gene matches. There are 15 residues in the CDR3. CDR3 protein: CASSFPGTGVNEQFF. CDR3 sequence (DNA): TGTGCCAGCAGCTTCCCCGGGACAGGCGTCAATGAGCAGTTCTTC. The whole variable domain, filled in from reference TRBV7-3 and TRBJ2-1, reads GAGVSQTPSNKVTEKGKYVELRCDPISGHTALYWYRQSLGQGPEFLIYFQGTGAADDSGLPNDRFFAVRPEGSVSTLKIQRTERGDSAVYLCASSFPGTGVNEQFFGPGTRLTVL.

This clone was recorded a few times. This chain joins TRBV30 and TRBJ1-3; unclear D gene. CDR3 length: 14 residues. Trimming removed 3 bases from V and 0 bases from J, with 9 bases in between. In germline, CDR1 is GTSNPN, CDR2 SVGIG (reference sequence). The CDR3 loop reads CAWSPGSSGNTIYF. DNA of the CDR3: TGTGCCTGGAGCCCGGGGAGCTCTGGAAACACCATATATTTT.

A few counts support this clone. This rearrangement joins TRBV7-9 to TRBJ2-1; maybe TRBD1 (5 bases). V shed 6 bases and J shed 8 bases, with 17 bases lying between them. CDR3 length: 14 residues. CDR1 is SEHNR, CDR2 FQNEAQ, per germline (reference sequence). CDR3 protein: CASSPWGRRDEQFF. CDR3 DNA: TGTGCCAGCAGTCCGTGGGGCCGTCGGGATGAGCAGTTCTTC.

The gene calls are TRBV7-2 and TRBJ1-1, with D uncertain. The germline V gene encodes CDR1 SGHTA and CDR2 FQGNSA. The CDR3 spans 15 residues. V was shortened by 1 base and J by 5 bases, with 14 bases between the two germline ends. CDR3 coding DNA: TGTGCCAGCAGCTTAGATGTCGCGGGGTGGACTGAAGCTTTCTTT. Amino acid sequence: CASSLDVAGWTEAFF.

The chain employs TRBV9 and TRBJ2-3; TRBD2 might be the D (6 bases). V dropped 0 bases and J dropped 6 bases, with 14 bases sitting between them. The CDR3 extends over 15 amino acids. Germline V gives CDR1 SGDLS, CDR2 YYNGEE. In nucleotides, the CDR3 is TGTGCCAGCAGCGTAGTAGCGGAGAAGATGGATACGCAGTATTTT. This codes for CASSVVAEKMDTQYF.

J is TRBJ1-2 and V is TRBV30; D ambiguous. Germline CDR1 is GTSNPN and CDR2 is SVGIG (reference sequence). The germline V and J ends were trimmed by 4 bases and 8 bases, with 17 bases remaining between them. The CDR3 is 13 residues long. CDR3 amino acids: CAWTSRRARGYTF. The CDR3 nucleotides are TGTGCCTGGACCTCGAGGAGGGCGCGGGGCTACACCTTC.

The chain combines TRBV2 with TRBJ2-1, with a possible D match to TRBD2 (5 bases). Trimming removed 10 bases from V and 15 bases from J, with 19 bases in between. The CDR3 runs 11 residues. Germline assignment: CDR1 SNHLY and CDR2 FYNNEI. The CDR3 coding sequence is TGTGCCACCCGGGGTGGAAGTCCGGGGTTCTTC. This gives the protein CATRGGSPGFF.

The genes are TRBV30 and TRBJ2-7; maybe TRBD2 (6 bases). The germline V and J ends were trimmed by 1 base and 6 bases, with 10 bases remaining between them. Germline V CDR1 and CDR2: GTSNPN, SVGIG (reference sequence). This CDR3 has 12 amino acids. In nucleotides, the CDR3 is TGTGCCTGGAGTGGACTAGTGCGCGAGCAGTACTTC. It is translated as CAWSGLVREQYF.